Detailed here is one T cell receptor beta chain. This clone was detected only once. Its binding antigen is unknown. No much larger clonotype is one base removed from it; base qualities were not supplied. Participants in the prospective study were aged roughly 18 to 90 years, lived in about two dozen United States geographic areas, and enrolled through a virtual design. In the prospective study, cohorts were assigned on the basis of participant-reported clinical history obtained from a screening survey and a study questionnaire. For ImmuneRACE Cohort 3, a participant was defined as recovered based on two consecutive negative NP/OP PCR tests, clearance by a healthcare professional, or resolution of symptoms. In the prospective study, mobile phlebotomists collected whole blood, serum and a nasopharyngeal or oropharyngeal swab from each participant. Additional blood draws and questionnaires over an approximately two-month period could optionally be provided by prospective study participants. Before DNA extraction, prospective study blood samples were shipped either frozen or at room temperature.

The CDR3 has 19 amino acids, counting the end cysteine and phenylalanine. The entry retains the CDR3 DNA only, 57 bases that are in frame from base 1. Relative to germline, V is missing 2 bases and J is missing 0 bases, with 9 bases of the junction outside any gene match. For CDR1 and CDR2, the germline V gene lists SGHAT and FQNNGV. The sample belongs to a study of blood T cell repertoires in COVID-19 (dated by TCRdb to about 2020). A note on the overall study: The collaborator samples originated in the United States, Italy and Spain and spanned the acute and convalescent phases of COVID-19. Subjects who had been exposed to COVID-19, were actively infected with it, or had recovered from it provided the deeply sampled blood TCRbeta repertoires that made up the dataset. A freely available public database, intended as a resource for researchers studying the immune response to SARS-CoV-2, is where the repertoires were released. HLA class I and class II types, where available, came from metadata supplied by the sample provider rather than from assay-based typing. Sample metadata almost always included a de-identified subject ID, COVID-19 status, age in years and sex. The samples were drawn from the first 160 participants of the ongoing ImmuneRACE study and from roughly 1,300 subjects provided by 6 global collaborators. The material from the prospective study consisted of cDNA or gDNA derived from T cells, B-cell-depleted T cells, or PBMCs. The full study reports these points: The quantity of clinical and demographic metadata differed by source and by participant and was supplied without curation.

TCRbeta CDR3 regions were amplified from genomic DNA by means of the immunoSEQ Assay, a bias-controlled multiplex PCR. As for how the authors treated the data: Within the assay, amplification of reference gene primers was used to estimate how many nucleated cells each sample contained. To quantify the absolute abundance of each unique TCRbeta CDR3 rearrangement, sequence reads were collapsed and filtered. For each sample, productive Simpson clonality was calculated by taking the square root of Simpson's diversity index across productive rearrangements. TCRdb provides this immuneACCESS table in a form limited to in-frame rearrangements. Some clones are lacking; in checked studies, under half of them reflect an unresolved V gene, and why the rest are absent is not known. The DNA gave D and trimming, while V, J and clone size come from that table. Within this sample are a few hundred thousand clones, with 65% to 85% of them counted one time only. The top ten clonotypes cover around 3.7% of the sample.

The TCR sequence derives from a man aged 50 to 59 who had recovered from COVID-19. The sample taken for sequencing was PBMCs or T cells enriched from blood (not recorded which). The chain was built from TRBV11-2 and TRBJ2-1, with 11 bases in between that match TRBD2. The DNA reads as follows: TGTGCCAGCAGCTTACTAGCGGGGGGCCTTTACAGCTCCTACAATGAGCAGTTCTTC. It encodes CASSLLAGGLYSSYNEQFF. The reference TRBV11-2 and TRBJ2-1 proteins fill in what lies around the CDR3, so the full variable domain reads EAGVAQSPRYKIIEKRQSVAFWCNPISGHATLYWYQQILGQGPKLLIQFQNNGVVDDSQLPKDRFSAERLKGVDSTLKIQPAKLEDSAVYLCASSLLAGGLYSSYNEQFFGPGTRLTVL.